This TCR beta chain derives from a study of post-analysis software for immune sequencing data. TCR beta cDNA libraries included unique molecular identifiers. TCRdb reprocessed the PCR reads with MiXCR, giving one entry per CDR3 protein. The repertoire holds roughly 800,000 distinct CDR3 sequences, with 25% to 30% as singletons. Findings and limits, study-wide: Patients showed TRBV5-6, TRBV5-1 and TRBV20-1 among 4 or 5 TRBV segments more frequent than in controls.

Comment on this clonotype: The antigen is unknown.

The CDR3 is made up of 11 amino acids. V lost 8 bases to trimming and J lost 7 bases, with 9 bases between them. The specimen sequenced was blood. The V call is TRBV12-3 or TRBV12-4, the J call TRBJ2-1; D unclear. This receptor was obtained from a girl aged 5-17 years with multiple sclerosis. This CDR3 is CASRVMNEQFF. CDR3 bases: TGTGCCAGCCGGGTGATGAATGAGCAGTTCTTC.